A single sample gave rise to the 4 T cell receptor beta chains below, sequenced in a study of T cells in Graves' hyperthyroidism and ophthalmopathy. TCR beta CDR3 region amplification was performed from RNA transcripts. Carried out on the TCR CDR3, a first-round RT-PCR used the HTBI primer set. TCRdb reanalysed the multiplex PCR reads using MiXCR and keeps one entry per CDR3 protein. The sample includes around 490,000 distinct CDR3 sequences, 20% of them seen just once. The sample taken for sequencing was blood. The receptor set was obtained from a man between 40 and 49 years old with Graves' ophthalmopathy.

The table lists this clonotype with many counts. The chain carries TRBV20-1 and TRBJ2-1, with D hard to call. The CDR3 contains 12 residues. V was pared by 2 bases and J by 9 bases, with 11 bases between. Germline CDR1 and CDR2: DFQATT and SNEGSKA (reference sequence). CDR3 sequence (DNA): TGCAGTGCTAGAAATATAAACCGTGAGCAGTTCTTC. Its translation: CSARNINREQFF.

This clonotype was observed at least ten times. Here the CDR3 reads CAWCALAGNEQFF. The CDR3 region has the DNA TGTGCCTGGTGTGCTCTTGCTGGCAATGAGCAGTTCTTC. V is TRBV30 and J is TRBJ2-1; D gene uncertain. V was pared by 5 bases and J by 6 bases, with 14 bases between. CDR1 is GTSNPN and CDR2 is SVGIG in the germline V gene (reference sequence). The CDR3 is made up of 13 amino acids.

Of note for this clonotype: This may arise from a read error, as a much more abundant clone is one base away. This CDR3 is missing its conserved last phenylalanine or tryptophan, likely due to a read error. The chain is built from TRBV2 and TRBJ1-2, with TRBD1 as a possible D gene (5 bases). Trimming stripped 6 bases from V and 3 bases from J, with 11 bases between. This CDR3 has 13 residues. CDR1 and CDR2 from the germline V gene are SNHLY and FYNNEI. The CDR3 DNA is TGTGCCAGCAGGGGGGGGACGGACTATGGCTACACCCTC. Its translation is CASRGGTDYGYTL.

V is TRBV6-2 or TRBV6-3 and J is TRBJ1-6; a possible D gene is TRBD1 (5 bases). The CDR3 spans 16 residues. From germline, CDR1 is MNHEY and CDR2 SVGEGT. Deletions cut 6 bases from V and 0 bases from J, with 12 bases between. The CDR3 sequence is CASRRDRSSYNSPLHF. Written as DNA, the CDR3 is TGTGCCAGCAGGAGGGACCGGAGCTCCTATAATTCACCCCTCCACTTT.